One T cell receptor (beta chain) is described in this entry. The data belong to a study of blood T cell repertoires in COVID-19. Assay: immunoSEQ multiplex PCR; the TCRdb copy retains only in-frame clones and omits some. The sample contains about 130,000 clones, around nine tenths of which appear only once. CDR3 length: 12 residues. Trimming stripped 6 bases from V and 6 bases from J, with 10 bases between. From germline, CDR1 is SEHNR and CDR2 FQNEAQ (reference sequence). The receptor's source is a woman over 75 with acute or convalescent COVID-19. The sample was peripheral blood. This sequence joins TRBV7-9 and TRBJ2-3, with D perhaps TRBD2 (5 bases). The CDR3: CASRGDGDTQYF. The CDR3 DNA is TGTGCCAGCAGGGGAGATGGGGATACGCAGTATTTT.